One and the same sample provided the 18 T cell receptor beta chains below, sequenced in a study of response to subunit inactivated influenza vaccine. TCRdb recomputed calls from the RT-PCR reads with MiXCR, one row per CDR3 protein. This table has 200,000 to 300,000 distinct CDR3 sequences, 9% to 15% appearing once. Here the sequenced sample was non-naive T cells sorted from PBMCs, taken 14 days before vaccination. The receptors stem from a man between 50 and 59 years old who received an inactivated influenza vaccine.

The chain couples TRBV12-3 or TRBV12-4 to TRBJ2-2; D gene uncertain. The germline V and J ends were trimmed by 2 bases and 6 bases, with 7 bases remaining between them. The CDR3 has 13 residues. CDR3 coding DNA: TGTGCCAGCAGTTTATCGGTGGCCGGGGAGCTGTTTTTT. As protein: CASSLSVAGELFF.

This clonotype is labeled medium-sized (0.01 to 0.1%). The V and J genes are TRBV7-8 and TRBJ2-1, with D possibly being TRBD1 (5 bases). This CDR3 has 13 residues. Trimming took off 1 base at V and 7 bases at J, with 8 bases between the two ends. CDR1 SGHVS and CDR2 FQNEAQ come from the germline V gene. The CDR3: CASSLVAGNEQFF. The CDR3 DNA is TGTGCCAGCAGCTTAGTTGCAGGGAATGAGCAGTTCTTC.

The rearrangement links TRBV6-2 or TRBV6-3 to TRBJ2-7, with 7 nucleotides matching TRBD1. CDR3 length: 13 residues. Trimming removed 3 bases from V and 3 bases from J; junction bases left unmatched: 2. Germline loops: CDR1 MNHEY, CDR2 SVGEGT. Here the CDR3 reads CASSYAGGYEQYF. The CDR3 DNA follows: TGTGCCAGCAGTTATGCAGGGGGCTACGAGCAGTACTTC.

This chain joins TRBV29-1 and TRBJ1-2; the D is unclear. V lost 4 bases and J lost 2, with 14 bases in between. CDR3 size: 14 residues. Germline lookup yields CDR1 SQVTM and CDR2 ANQGSEA. CDR3 residues: CSVARTGENYGYTF. CDR3 sequence (DNA): TGCAGCGTTGCAAGGACGGGAGAAAACTATGGCTACACCTTC.

The chain joins TRBV6-1 to TRBJ2-2; no reliable D call. The germline V and J ends were trimmed by 1 base and 5 bases, with 5 bases remaining between them. The CDR3 totals 13 residues. Germline V gene lookup returns CDR1 MNHNS and CDR2 SASEGT. The CDR3 is CASSEVRTGELFF. In DNA, the CDR3 is TGTGCCAGCAGTGAAGTTCGGACCGGGGAGCTGTTTTTT.

This clonotype was seen a few times. This sequence joins TRBV6-1 and TRBJ1-2, with D hard to call. V was pared by 6 bases and J by 2 bases, with 13 bases between. In germline, CDR1 is MNHNS, CDR2 SASEGT. The CDR3 sequence is 14 residues long. CDR3 sequence: CASSEPVGNYGYTF. CDR3 coding DNA: TGTGCCAGCAGCGAACCTGTCGGGAACTATGGCTACACCTTC.

The chain links TRBV5-5 to TRBJ1-1; TRBD1 matches at 9 bases. The germline gives CDR1 SGHKS, CDR2 YYEKEE (reference sequence). V lost 4 bases and J lost 6; bases outside the gene matches: 4. CDR3 length: 13 residues. CDR3 nucleotides: TGTGCCAGCAGCAGCGGGGACAGGGCTGAAGCTTTCTTT. Protein sequence: CASSSGDRAEAFF.

This chain joins TRBV7-2 and TRBJ2-1; D ambiguous. The CDR3 runs to 16 residues. The germline V and J ends were trimmed by 1 base and 1 base, with 11 bases remaining between them. Looked up from germline, CDR1 is SGHTA and CDR2 is FQGNSA. CDR3 DNA: TGTGCCAGCAGCTTAGGGACCGGAACTTCCTACAATGAGCAGTTCTTC. Residues: CASSLGTGTSYNEQFF.

This clonotype was detected only a few times. The chain joins TRBV20-1 to TRBJ2-2; D is unresolved. V was clipped by 3 bases and J by 7 bases, with 9 bases between them. Germline V gene lookup returns CDR1 DFQATT and CDR2 SNEGSKA (reference sequence). The CDR3 is 12 residues long. The CDR3 DNA follows: TGCAGTGCTAGCAGGACCGGCGGGGAGCTGTTTTTT. Its translation is CSASRTGGELFF.

The rearrangement joins TRBV7-2 to TRBJ2-2; TRBD1 or TRBD2 may be the D gene (5 bases each). The V gene lost 1 base and the J gene lost 6 bases, with 12 bases spanning the gap. Germline CDR1 SGHTA, CDR2 FQGNSA. The CDR3 runs to 15 residues. CDR3 residues: CASSLVSWGSGELFF. Here the CDR3 DNA reads TGTGCCAGCAGCTTAGTGTCGTGGGGGTCCGGGGAGCTGTTTTTT.

The V call is TRBV29-1, the J call TRBJ1-1; perhaps TRBD1 as D (5 bases). There are 14 residues in the CDR3. CDR1 and CDR2 from the germline V gene are SQVTM and ANQGSEA. The V and J ends lost 3 bases and 11 bases respectively, with 22 bases between them. CDR3 nucleotides: TGCAGCGTTGAGGCGGGACTTTTCGCCCCTATGGCTTTCTTT. Its protein is CSVEAGLFAPMAFF.

The rearrangement joins TRBV4-2 to TRBJ1-2; 7 bases line up with TRBD1. With V trimmed by 0 bases and J by 0 bases, 4 bases remained unmatched. The CDR3 loop spans 16 amino acids. Germline loops: CDR1 LGHNA, CDR2 YNFKEQ. CDR3 DNA sequence: TGTGCCAGCAGCCAAGAGGCCGGGACAGCTAACTATGGCTACACCTTC. Translation: CASSQEAGTANYGYTF.

This clonotype has at least ten counts. The rearrangement joins TRBV27 to TRBJ2-1; D is possibly TRBD1 (5 bases). V lost 8 bases and J lost 7, with 12 bases in between. Germline CDR1 and CDR2: MNHEY and SMNVEV (reference sequence). This CDR3 comprises 12 residues. The CDR3 here is CASGPGFNEQFF. The CDR3 bases are TGTGCCAGCGGCCCAGGGTTTAATGAGCAGTTCTTC.

Here the CDR3 DNA reads TGTGCCAGCAAACGATCGAACAGGGTTCACGAGCAGTACTTC. Translation gives CASKRSNRVHEQYF. The V call is TRBV6-1, the J call TRBJ2-7; D perhaps matches TRBD1 (6 bases). Between the trimmed V and J ends, which lost 7 bases and 5 bases, there was a span of 18 bases. Germline assignment: CDR1 MNHNS and CDR2 SASEGT. The CDR3 is 14 amino acids.

Many counts were recorded for this clonotype. This chain uses TRBV7-6 with TRBJ2-3, with 8 bases matching TRBD2. This CDR3 region has 16 residues. V gave up 5 bases and J gave up 3 bases; unmatched junction bases: 10. Germline CDR1 SGHVS, CDR2 FNYEAQ. CDR3 nucleotides: TGTGCCAGCAGCACAGCGGGACTAGTCGCGACAGATACGCAGTATTTT. Protein: CASSTAGLVATDTQYF.

In this sample, this clonotype turned up a few times. The rearrangement uses TRBV4-3 and TRBJ2-4; either TRBD1 or TRBD2 may supply D (5 bases each). This CDR3 region has 14 residues. Germline V CDR1 and CDR2: LGHNA, YSLEER. Trimming took 0 bases from V and 5 from J, leaving 8 bases between them. The CDR3 nucleotides read TGCGCCAGCAGCCAAGAACTGGGACAAAACATTCAGTACTTC. Protein sequence: CASSQELGQNIQYF.

V and J are TRBV11-3 and TRBJ2-4, with 7 bases lining up with TRBD1. The junction had 6 bases not matched to a gene; V was cut back by 5 bases and J by 8 bases. The CDR3 has 13 residues. Germline CDR1 is SGHNT and CDR2 is YENEEA. The CDR3 coding sequence is TGTGCCAGCAGCCGACAGGGTTCGGACATTCAGTACTTC. Encoded protein: CASSRQGSDIQYF.

This clonotype showed up many times. V and J are TRBV20-1 and TRBJ2-3; 7 bases align to TRBD2. The V gene end was trimmed by 5 bases and the J gene end by 0 bases; junction bases not matched to a gene: 8. CDR1 and CDR2 from the germline V gene are DFQATT and SNEGSKA (reference sequence). CDR3 length: 15 amino acids. The CDR3 DNA follows: TGCAGTGCTCGGAGGGAGGGTTCTAGCACAGATACGCAGTATTTT. This encodes CSARREGSSTDTQYF.